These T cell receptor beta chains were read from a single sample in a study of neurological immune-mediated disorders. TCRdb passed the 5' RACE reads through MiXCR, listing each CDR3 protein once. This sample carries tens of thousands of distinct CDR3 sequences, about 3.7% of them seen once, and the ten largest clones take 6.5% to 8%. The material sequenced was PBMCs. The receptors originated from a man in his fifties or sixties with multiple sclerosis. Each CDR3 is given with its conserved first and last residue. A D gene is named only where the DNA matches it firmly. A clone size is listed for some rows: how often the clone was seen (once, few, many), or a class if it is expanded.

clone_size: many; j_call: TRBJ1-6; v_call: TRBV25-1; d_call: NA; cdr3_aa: CASRAVDSYNSPLHF; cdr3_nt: TGTGCCAGCAGAGCCGTAGACTCCTATAATTCACCCCTCCACTTT
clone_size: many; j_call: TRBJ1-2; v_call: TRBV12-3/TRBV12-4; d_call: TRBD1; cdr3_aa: CASSPGQGSRYTF; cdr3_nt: TGTGCCAGCAGCCCGGGACAGGGGAGTCGCTACACCTTC
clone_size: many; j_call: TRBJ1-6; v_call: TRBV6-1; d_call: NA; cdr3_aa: CASSLTQTGESSPLHF; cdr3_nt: TGTGCCAGCAGTCTCACCCAGACAGGCGAGAGTTCACCCCTCCACTTT
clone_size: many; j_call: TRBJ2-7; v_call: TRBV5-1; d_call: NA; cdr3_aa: CASSLGPDTRTYEQYF; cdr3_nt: TGCGCCAGCAGCTTGGGCCCGGACACCAGGACCTACGAGCAGTACTTC
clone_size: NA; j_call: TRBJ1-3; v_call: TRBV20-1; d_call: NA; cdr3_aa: CSASTGNSGNTIYF; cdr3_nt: TGCAGTGCTTCGACAGGAAACTCTGGAAACACCATATATTTT
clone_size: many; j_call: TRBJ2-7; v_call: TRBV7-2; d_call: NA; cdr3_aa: CASSLVVSEQYF; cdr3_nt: TGTGCCAGCAGCTTAGTCGTGAGCGAGCAGTACTTC
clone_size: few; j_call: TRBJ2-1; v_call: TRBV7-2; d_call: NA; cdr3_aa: CASSLSRPEQFF; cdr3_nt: TGTGCCAGCAGCTTAAGCCGTCCGGAGCAGTTCTTC
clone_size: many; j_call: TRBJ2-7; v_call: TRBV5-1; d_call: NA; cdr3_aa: CASSLGVGLYEQYF; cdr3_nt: TGCGCCAGCAGCTTGGGCGTTGGACTCTACGAGCAGTACTTC
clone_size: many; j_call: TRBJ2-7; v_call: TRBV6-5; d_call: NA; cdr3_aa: CASSYFGSGEQYF; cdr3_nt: TGTGCCAGCAGTTACTTTGGGAGTGGCGAGCAGTACTTC
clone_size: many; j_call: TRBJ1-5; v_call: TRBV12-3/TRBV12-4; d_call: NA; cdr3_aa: CASSDSNQPQHF; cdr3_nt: TGTGCCAGCAGCGACAGCAATCAGCCCCAGCATTTT
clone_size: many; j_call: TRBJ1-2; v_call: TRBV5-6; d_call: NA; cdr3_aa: CASSLIEPSYGYTF; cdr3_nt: TGTGCCAGCAGCTTGATCGAACCCTCCTATGGCTACACCTTC
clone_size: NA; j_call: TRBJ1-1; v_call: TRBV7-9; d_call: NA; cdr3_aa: CDSSLAGTEAFF; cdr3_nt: TGTGACAGCAGCTTAGCGGGTACTGAAGCTTTCTTT
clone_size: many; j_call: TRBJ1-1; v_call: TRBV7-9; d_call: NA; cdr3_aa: CASYRPTGGNGGAFF; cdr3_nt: TGTGCCAGCTACCGTCCAACGGGGGGTAATGGTGGAGCTTTCTTT
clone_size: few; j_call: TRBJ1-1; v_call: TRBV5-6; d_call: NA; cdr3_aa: CDSSMIATEAFF; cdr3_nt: TGTGACAGCAGCATGATTGCCACTGAAGCTTTCTTT
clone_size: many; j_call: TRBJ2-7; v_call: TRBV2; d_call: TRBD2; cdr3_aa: CASSEASSGLAPYEQYF; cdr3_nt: TGTGCCAGCAGTGAAGCGTCCTCAGGACTAGCACCCTACGAGCAGTACTTC
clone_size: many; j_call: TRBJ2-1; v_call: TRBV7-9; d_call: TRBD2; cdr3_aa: CASSYGTSPYMSSYNEQFF; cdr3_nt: TGTGCCAGCAGCTACGGGACTAGTCCCTACATGAGCTCCTACAATGAGCAGTTCTTC
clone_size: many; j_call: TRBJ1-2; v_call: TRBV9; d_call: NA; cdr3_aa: CASSDDFRYGYTF; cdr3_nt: TGTGCCAGCAGCGACGACTTTCGATATGGCTACACCTTC
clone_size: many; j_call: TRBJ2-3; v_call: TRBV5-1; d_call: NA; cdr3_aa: CASSTFTDTQYF; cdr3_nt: TGCGCCAGCAGCACTTTCACAGATACGCAGTATTTT
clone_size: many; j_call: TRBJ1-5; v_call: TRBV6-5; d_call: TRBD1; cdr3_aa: CASSKRTGFQRGQMQPQHF; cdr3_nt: TGTGCCAGCAGTAAACGTACGGGGTTCCAAAGGGGGCAAATGCAGCCCCAGCATTTT
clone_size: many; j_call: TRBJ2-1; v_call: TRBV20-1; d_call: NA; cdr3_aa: CSAITRTKIGEQFF; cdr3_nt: TGCAGTGCTATAACCAGGACTAAAATCGGTGAGCAGTTCTTC
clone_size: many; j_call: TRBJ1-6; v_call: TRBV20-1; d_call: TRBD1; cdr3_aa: CSALQGDNSPLHF; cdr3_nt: TGCAGTGCTCTACAGGGGGATAATTCACCCCTCCACTTT
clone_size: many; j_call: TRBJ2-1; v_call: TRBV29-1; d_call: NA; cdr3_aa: CSVGERSNEQFF; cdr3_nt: TGCAGCGTTGGGGAAAGAAGCAATGAGCAGTTCTTC
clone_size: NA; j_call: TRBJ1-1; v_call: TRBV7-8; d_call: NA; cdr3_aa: CASSPRDPSGAFF; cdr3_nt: TGTGCCAGCTCCCCAAGGGACCCATCGGGGGCTTTCTTT
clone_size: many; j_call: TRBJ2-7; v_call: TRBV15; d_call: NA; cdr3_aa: CATSSRGRRSSYEQYF; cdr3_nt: TGTGCCACCAGCAGTCGTGGGCGGAGAAGCTCCTACGAGCAGTACTTC
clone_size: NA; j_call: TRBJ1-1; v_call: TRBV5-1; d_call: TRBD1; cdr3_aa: CASRTGQGAEAFF; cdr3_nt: TGCGCCAGCAGAACGGGACAGGGTGCTGAAGCTTTCTTT